The next 10 T cell receptor beta chains were all read from a single sample in a study of CD8 T cells in Susac syndrome. Reverse transcription of about 0.45 to 1 ug RNA used random hexamers. TCRdb reprocessed the immunoSEQ multiplex PCR reads via MiXCR and lists one record per CDR3 protein. The sample includes some 180,000 distinct CDR3 sequences, approximately 93% of them seen just once. The sample was CD4+ T cells from PBMCs. The receptors were sampled from a human donor in good health.

The J gene is TRBJ2-2, the V gene TRBV7-3; unclear D gene. V was trimmed by 5 bases and J by 3 bases, leaving 10 bases between them. Germline assignment: CDR1 SGHTA and CDR2 FQGTGA. The CDR3 contains 14 residues. The CDR3 loop reads CASSTSSDTGELFF. The CDR3, as DNA: TGTGCCAGCAGCACCTCTTCCGACACCGGGGAGCTGTTTTTT.

The chain combines TRBV18 with TRBJ1-6; D unresolved. The CDR3 spans 14 residues. Trimming cost V 3 bases and J 7 bases, with 10 bases left between them. The germline V gene has CDR1 KGHSH and CDR2 LQKENI. Here the CDR3 DNA reads TGTGCCAGCTCACCGCGACACGGGAATTCACCCCTCCACTTT. Residues: CASSPRHGNSPLHF.

CDR3 amino acids: CASSMWGQGFSNQPQHF. The CDR3 DNA reads TGTGCCAGTAGTATGTGGGGACAGGGATTTTCAAATCAGCCCCAGCATTTT. J is TRBJ1-5 and V is TRBV19, with 9 bases lining up with TRBD1. This CDR3 is built from 17 residues. V was pared by 3 bases and J by 4 bases, with 10 bases of the junction left unmatched. CDR1 LNHDA and CDR2 SQIVND come from the germline V gene (reference sequence).

The chain recombines TRBV7-2 with TRBJ2-5, with 7 bases that match TRBD1. The CDR3 contains 16 residues. Germline V lookup: CDR1 SGHTA, CDR2 FQGNSA. The V segment lost 1 base and the J segment 1 base; nucleotides outside the gene matches: 6. CDR3 coding DNA: TGTGCCAGCAGCTTAGGACAGGGATTGGGCCAAGAGACCCAGTACTTC. Amino acid sequence: CASSLGQGLGQETQYF.

This rearrangement joins TRBV6-2 or TRBV6-3 to TRBJ1-2; no firm D call. Trimming stripped 3 bases from V and 4 bases from J, with 6 bases between. The CDR3 sequence is 12 residues long. Germline V gene sequence: CDR1 MNHEY, CDR2 SVGEGT. The CDR3 nucleotides are TGTGCCAGCAGTTATACAGTCTATGGCTACACCTTC. The encoded protein is CASSYTVYGYTF.

The rearrangement links TRBV4-2 to TRBJ2-1; 8 nucleotides agree with TRBD2. The germline gives CDR1 LGHNA, CDR2 YNFKEQ. V trimming: 0 bases; J trimming: 0 bases; junction bases outside the gene matches: 7. This CDR3 region has 18 residues. The CDR3 DNA reads TGTGCCAGCAGCCAAGACTATTCGGGGGGGAGCTCCTACAATGAGCAGTTCTTC. Amino acids: CASSQDYSGGSSYNEQFF.

This chain links TRBV5-1 with TRBJ2-5, with TRBD1 as a possible D gene (5 bases). This CDR3 is 16 amino acids long. Trimming shortened V by 1 base and J by 1 base, and 14 bases separated the two germline ends. Germline CDR1 is SGHRS and CDR2 is YFSETQ. The CDR3 nucleotides are TGCGCCAGCAGCTTGCGCCCAGGGCTGATCCAAGAGACCCAGTACTTC. Translated: CASSLRPGLIQETQYF.

The gene calls are TRBV4-2 and TRBJ2-3, with 11 bases aligning to TRBD2. CDR1 LGHNA and CDR2 YNFKEQ come from the germline V gene. The CDR3 has 18 residues. The V segment lost 4 bases and the J segment 2 bases; nucleotides outside the gene matches: 11. The chain's CDR3 is CASSPSPGLAAITDTQYF. CDR3 DNA sequence: TGTGCCAGCAGCCCCTCCCCGGGACTAGCGGCGATCACAGATACGCAGTATTTT.

The chain joins TRBV29-1 to TRBJ2-5; possible D gene TRBD1, 6 bases. V gave up 3 bases and J gave up 6 bases, with 17 bases separating them. CDR1 and CDR2 (germline): SQVTM, ANQGSEA. The CDR3 contains 14 residues. CDR3: CSVDTPQGPKTQYF. Here the CDR3 DNA reads TGCAGCGTTGACACCCCACAGGGCCCCAAGACCCAGTACTTC.

This chain connects TRBV18 to TRBJ2-7; D tentatively reads TRBD1 or TRBD2 (5 bases each). V lost 3 bases and J 9 bases, leaving 18 bases between the germline ends. Germline V gene lookup returns CDR1 KGHSH and CDR2 LQKENI. The CDR3 runs to 14 residues. The CDR3 protein is CASSPTDGAAGQYV. The CDR3 region has the DNA TGTGCCAGCTCACCTACCGACGGGGCAGCCGGGCAGTACGTC.